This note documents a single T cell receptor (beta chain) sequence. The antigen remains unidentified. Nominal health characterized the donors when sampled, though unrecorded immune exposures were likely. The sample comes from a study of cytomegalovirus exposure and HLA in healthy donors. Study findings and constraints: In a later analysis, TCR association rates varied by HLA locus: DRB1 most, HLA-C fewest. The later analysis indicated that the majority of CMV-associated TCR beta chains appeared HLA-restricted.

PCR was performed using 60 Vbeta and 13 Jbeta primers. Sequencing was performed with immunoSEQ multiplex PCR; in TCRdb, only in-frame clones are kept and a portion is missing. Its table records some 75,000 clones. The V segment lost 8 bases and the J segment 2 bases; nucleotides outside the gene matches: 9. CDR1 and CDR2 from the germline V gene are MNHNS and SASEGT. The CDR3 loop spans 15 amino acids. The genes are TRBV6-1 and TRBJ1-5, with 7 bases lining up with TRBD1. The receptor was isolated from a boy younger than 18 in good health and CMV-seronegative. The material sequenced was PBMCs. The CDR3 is CASQTGSLGNQPQHF. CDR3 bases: TGTGCCAGCCAGACAGGGTCCCTTGGCAATCAGCCCCAGCATTTT.